This is a list of T cell receptor beta chains from one sample in a study of post-analysis software for immune sequencing data. TCRdb reprocessed the PCR reads via MiXCR and lists one record per CDR3 protein. Of 700,000 to 800,000 distinct CDR3 sequences in the sample, 30% are singletons; the top ten hold 0.5% to 0.6%. Specimen: blood. The receptors originated from a girl between 5 and 17 years old with multiple sclerosis. The CDR3 runs from the conserved cysteine through the conserved F or W. Each record gives: V gene, CDR3 length, J gene, CDR3 protein.

V: TRBV2; length: 12; J: TRBJ1-2; CDR3: CASPDRVYGYTF
V: TRBV9; length: 17; J: TRBJ2-7; CDR3: CASSVLWAGRNTYEQYF
V: TRBV24-1; length: 19; J: TRBJ1-1; CDR3: CATSDLSRPQGAASTEAFF
V: TRBV20-1; length: 15; J: TRBJ2-3; CDR3: CSALHAGQGTDTQYF
V: TRBV4-1; length: 14; J: TRBJ1-1; CDR3: CASSRAQGNPEAFF
V: TRBV12-3/TRBV12-4; length: 15; J: TRBJ2-1; CDR3: CASSLRQVLSNEQFF
V: TRBV20-1; length: 13; J: TRBJ1-5; CDR3: CSVQGLVGQPQHF
V: TRBV29-1; length: 12; J: TRBJ1-2; CDR3: CSVEPGNYGYTF
V: TRBV5-6; length: 13; J: TRBJ2-5; CDR3: CASSWTDSETQYF
V: TRBV6-5; length: 11; J: TRBJ1-6; CDR3: CASGINSPLHF
V: TRBV24-1; length: 14; J: TRBJ2-3; CDR3: CATSEAGVVDTQYF
V: TRBV7-2; length: 12; J: TRBJ2-1; CDR3: CASSWRGREQFF
V: TRBV7-9; length: 14; J: TRBJ2-7; CDR3: CASSLAGYSYEQYF
V: TRBV25-1; length: 15; J: TRBJ2-7; CDR3: CASSQPRPTQFEQYF
V: TRBV5-1; length: 15; J: NA; CDR3: CASSLLGTGPYEQYF
V: TRBV15; length: 12; J: TRBJ1-2; CDR3: CATFLMGYGYTF
V: TRBV20-1; length: 11; J: TRBJ2-3; CDR3: CSAPTLDTQYF
V: TRBV20-1; length: 15; J: TRBJ2-1; CDR3: CSAIRGTGGNNEQFF
V: TRBV6-2/TRBV6-3; length: 15; J: TRBJ1-1; CDR3: CASSYGLPGSTEAFF
V: TRBV20-1; length: 16; J: TRBJ2-1; CDR3: CSARDPTGGTLMKQFF
V: TRBV20-1; length: 13; J: TRBJ2-5; CDR3: CSARAVGWETQYF
V: TRBV2; length: 16; J: TRBJ1-5; CDR3: CASRAVGGLKNQPQHF
V: TRBV4-1; length: 16; J: TRBJ1-5; CDR3: CASSQDPGALNQPQHF
V: TRBV20-1; length: 13; J: TRBJ2-7; CDR3: CGGLGTGGSEQYF
V: TRBV5-1; length: 16; J: TRBJ1-2; CDR3: CASSKDWGAGNYGYTF
V: TRBV5-1; length: 15; J: TRBJ2-1; CDR3: CASSLWPSNYNEQFF
V: TRBV20-1; length: 14; J: TRBJ1-4; CDR3: CSARVPGITEKLFF
V: TRBV7-9; length: 16; J: TRBJ2-1; CDR3: CASSLRRGVYYNEQFF
V: TRBV20-1; length: 14; J: TRBJ2-1; CDR3: CSAGTSGRIYEQFF
V: TRBV6-4; length: 15; J: TRBJ2-1; CDR3: CASSDESSVTNEQFF
V: TRBV5-1; length: 15; J: TRBJ1-2; CDR3: CASSLTPDSGYGYTF
V: TRBV10-3; length: 14; J: NA; CDR3: CAIRDRQGEETQYF
V: TRBV20-1; length: 17; J: TRBJ2-6; CDR3: CSAGTAGGYSGANVLTF
V: TRBV29-1; length: 13; J: NA; CDR3: CSVEGAGGETQYF
V: TRBV6-1; length: 15; J: TRBJ2-7; CDR3: CASRGTSGTLYEQYF
V: TRBV7-9; length: 17; J: TRBJ1-6; CDR3: CASSQTIEQGPSSPLHF
V: TRBV11-2; length: 13; J: TRBJ1-4; CDR3: CASNRDLGEKLFF
V: TRBV10-3; length: 17; J: TRBJ2-2; CDR3: CAISGRLAGSNTGELFF
V: TRBV27; length: 13; J: TRBJ2-7; CDR3: CASRAIGALEQYF
V: TRBV6-5; length: 15; J: TRBJ2-1; CDR3: CASTPGTSGRYEQFF
V: TRBV29-1; length: 15; J: TRBJ2-7; CDR3: CSVEGGGLLLEAQYF
V: TRBV4-1; length: 15; J: TRBJ2-1; CDR3: CASSQGGLAYNEQFF
V: TRBV27; length: 14; J: TRBJ1-2; CDR3: CASSQTGTGRGYTF
V: TRBV6-2/TRBV6-3; length: 16; J: TRBJ2-7; CDR3: CASSYPSGGRRYEQYF
V: TRBV28; length: 17; J: TRBJ1-6; CDR3: CASGDRDRGIYNSPLHF
V: TRBV20-1; length: 14; J: TRBJ2-1; CDR3: CSARRRTGVNEQFF
V: TRBV5-1; length: 15; J: TRBJ2-1; CDR3: CASSVGQGRSNEQFF
V: TRBV5-1; length: 15; J: TRBJ2-1; CDR3: CASSSREDSRAQQFF
V: TRBV5-5; length: 19; J: NA; CDR3: CASSQASGALQTGTGTQYF
V: TRBV12-3/TRBV12-4; length: 14; J: TRBJ2-7; CDR3: CASSYFPGTHEQYF